This T cell receptor beta chain was identified in a study of T cells after yellow fever vaccination. Study outcomes and limitations: Clones that expanded after primary vaccination mostly reappeared after the booster (roughly 96% CD4, 80% to 90% CD8).

This clonotype was detected only a few times. The target antigen is unknown. TCRdb re-called the 5' RACE reads with MiXCR, one entry per CDR3 protein. The sample yields about 340,000 distinct CDR3 sequences, about an eighth seen once. V was clipped by 0 bases and J by 9 bases; unmatched bases: 6. This CDR3 is built from 15 residues. CDR1 and CDR2 from the germline V gene are SGHDT and YYEEEE. This TCR was sampled from a man younger than 35 who received the YFV17D yellow fever vaccine. The sequenced sample was CD4+ T cells sorted from PBMCs, obtained 15 days after the yellow fever booster vaccination. The chain is built from TRBV5-6 and TRBJ2-1; 10 positions match TRBD2. CDR3 sequence (DNA): TGTGCCAGCAGCTTGGCCGACGGACTAGCGGTTGAGCAGTTCTTC. It encodes CASSLADGLAVEQFF.